Described below is a single T cell receptor beta chain sequence and its context. Its antigen is not identified. The data are from a study of T-cell memory formation after mild COVID-19. Overall study findings and caveats: From day 15 to 85, contracting clones were balanced between CD4 and CD8, whereas later expanders leaned toward CD4+. Whether day 37 second-wave clones are SARS-CoV-2-specific was not confirmed.

UMIs and sample barcodes were carried by the TCR alpha and TCR beta cDNA libraries that 5'RACE produced using constant-segment primers. TCRdb fed the 5' RACE reads into MiXCR, producing one record per CDR3 protein. The sample consists of hundreds of thousands of distinct CDR3 sequences, approximately 15% of them appearing once. V lost 1 base to trimming and J lost 7 bases; unmatched junction nucleotides: 10. Germline V gene lookup returns CDR1 LGHNA and CDR2 YNFKEQ. The length of the CDR3 is 16 residues. This chain links TRBV4-2 with TRBJ2-1; TRBD2 matches at 7 bases. This clonotype originated in a man aged 18 to 30 who had mild COVID-19 (a few samples of this study predate the infection). Cell type and time point are not known. The source material was PBMCs or a T cell subset sorted from them (not recorded which). CDR3 loop: CASSQGRDYLMNEQFF. The CDR3 coding sequence is TGTGCCAGCAGCCAAGGCCGGGACTATCTGATGAATGAGCAGTTCTTC.